One and the same sample provided the 25 T cell receptor beta chains below, sequenced in a study of beta chain features in type 1 diabetes. These receptors are not linked to any known antigen. Notes on the study in general: TCRB CDR3s from Type 1 diabetes patients were moderately but significantly shorter in all four CD4+ subsets.

The whole isolated RNA underwent reverse transcription, so sequencing captured expressed TCRB transcripts. The assay was immunoSEQ multiplex PCR, and TCRdb's table has in-frame clones only and misses some. Among around 690,000 clones, roughly an eighth were seen once, and the ten largest hold around 0.12%. The sample was naive CD4+ T cells from blood. The origin of the receptors is a young man with type 1 diabetes.

This clone was observed a few times. The chain has TRBV29-1 and TRBJ2-5; D ambiguous. CDR1 SQVTM and CDR2 ANQGSEA come from the germline V gene. Trimming stripped 7 bases from V and 1 base from J, with 10 bases between. CDR3 length: 12 amino acids. CDR3 sequence (DNA): TGCAGCGCAACAAGGGCCCAAGAGACCCAGTACTTC. This translates into CSATRAQETQYF.

Only a few counts were recorded for this clone. This chain links TRBV29-1 with TRBJ2-7, with D unresolved. This CDR3 has 13 amino acids. Germline CDR1 reads SQVTM; CDR2 reads ANQGSEA. V dropped 0 bases and J dropped 2 bases, with 8 bases sitting between them. The CDR3 coding sequence is TGCAGCGTTGAAGATCGAGTTACCTACGAGCAGTACTTC. This translates into CSVEDRVTYEQYF.

This clone has just a few counts. This CDR3 is CASSFPVDLSEKLFF. The CDR3 DNA reads TGTGCCAGCAGCTTCCCCGTTGACTTGTCTGAAAAACTGTTTTTT. The chain has TRBV7-9 and TRBJ1-4, with D hard to call. The length of the CDR3 is 15 residues. Germline CDR1 reads SEHNR; CDR2 reads FQNEAQ (reference sequence). V was shortened by 3 bases and J by 7 bases, with 15 bases between the two germline ends.

This chain joins TRBV10-3 and TRBJ2-2; 7 bases are shared with TRBD1. Germline CDR1 reads ENHRY; CDR2 reads SYGVKD. The CDR3 length is 15 residues. The V segment lost 7 bases and the J segment 0 bases; nucleotides outside the gene matches: 5. This CDR3 is CAIKTGNANTGELFF. The CDR3 coding sequence is TGTGCCATCAAGACAGGGAACGCGAACACCGGGGAGCTGTTTTTT.

The chain couples TRBV7-2 to TRBJ1-5; the match to TRBD1 covers 10 bases. With V trimmed by 5 bases and J by 7 bases, 5 bases remained unmatched. This CDR3 has 14 residues. CDR1 is SGHTA, CDR2 FQGNSA, per germline. As DNA, the CDR3 is TGTGCCAGCAGCCAGACAGGGGGCGACCAGCCCCAGCATTTT. Amino acid sequence: CASSQTGGDQPQHF.

In this sample, this clone turned up a few times. The genes are TRBV6-5 and TRBJ2-5; D is ambiguous. The CDR3 totals 11 residues. CDR1 and CDR2 (germline): MNHEY, SVGAGI. Trimming removed 4 bases from V and 7 bases from J, with 7 bases in between. This CDR3 reads CASSSSGTQYF. CDR3 coding DNA: TGTGCCAGCAGTTCTTCTGGGACCCAGTACTTC.

The genes are TRBV9 and TRBJ1-2; D gene ambiguous. The CDR3 is 13 residues long. Germline CDR1 and CDR2: SGDLS and YYNGEE. V lost 1 base to trimming and J lost 4 bases, with 8 bases between them. CDR3 sequence: CASSVIGGYGYTF. The CDR3, as DNA: TGTGCCAGCAGCGTAATAGGCGGCTATGGCTACACCTTC.

This clone has more than one count but fewer than ten. The chain has TRBV30 and TRBJ2-7, with D unresolved. Trimming took 0 bases from V and 3 from J, leaving 9 bases between them. The CDR3 totals 13 residues. CDR1 is GTSNPN, CDR2 SVGIG, per germline (reference sequence). The CDR3 protein is CAWSVRRNYEQYF. The DNA for the CDR3 is TGTGCCTGGAGTGTACGACGGAACTACGAGCAGTACTTC.

This clone was detected only a few times. V and J are TRBV5-1 and TRBJ2-5; D tentatively reads TRBD1 or TRBD2 (5 bases each). Trimming took off 0 bases at V and 4 bases at J, with 16 bases between the two ends. The CDR3 is 16 amino acids. The germline CDR1 and CDR2 sequences are SGHRS and YFSETQ. CDR3 nucleotides: TGCGCCAGCAGCTTGGCCGGGACGCCGAGGGGAGAGACCCAGTACTTC. Translating gives CASSLAGTPRGETQYF.

The V and J genes are TRBV7-8 and TRBJ2-7; 9 nucleotides match TRBD1. CDR3 length: 18 amino acids. The V segment lost 5 bases and the J segment 1 base; nucleotides outside the gene matches: 15. Germline V gene lookup returns CDR1 SGHVS and CDR2 FQNEAQ. The CDR3 loop reads CASSPGSRRDRESYEQYF. The CDR3 DNA follows: TGTGCCAGCAGCCCTGGTTCCCGACGGGACAGGGAGTCCTACGAGCAGTACTTC.

CDR3 nucleotides: TGCGCCAGCAGCTTGGCCATCGACTTATCCACAGATACGCAGTATTTT. Its translation is CASSLAIDLSTDTQYF. The chain carries TRBV5-1 and TRBJ2-3; no clear D. This CDR3 is 16 amino acids long. The ends were cut back, 0 bases at V and 2 bases at J, with 13 bases in the middle. In germline, CDR1 is SGHRS, CDR2 YFSETQ. Using reference TRBV5-1 and TRBJ2-3 for the parts outside the CDR3, the full variable domain is KAGVTQTPRYLIKTRGQQVTLSCSPISGHRSVSWYQQTPGQGLQFLFEYFSETQRNKGNFPGRFSGRQFSNSRSEMNVSTLELGDSALYLCASSLAIDLSTDTQYFGPGTRLTVL.

This chain joins TRBV14 and TRBJ2-1; D unclear. The germline V gene encodes CDR1 SGHDN and CDR2 FVKESK. This CDR3 comprises 13 residues. The V and J ends lost 6 bases and 1 base respectively, with 7 bases between them. The CDR3 bases are TGTGCCAGCAGAAGGGAATCCTACAATGAGCAGTTCTTC. This translates into CASRRESYNEQFF.

The chain has TRBV7-2 and TRBJ2-5; a possible D gene is TRBD2 (6 bases). This CDR3 comprises 14 residues. The germline V gene encodes CDR1 SGHTA and CDR2 FQGNSA. V was shortened by 1 base and J by 7 bases, with 13 bases between the two germline ends. The CDR3 nucleotides read TGTGCCAGCAGCTTAGGATCGGGGGAAGTGACCCAGTACTTC. It yields the protein CASSLGSGEVTQYF.

This chain joins TRBV30 and TRBJ2-1; TRBD2 aligns across 7 bases. The length of the CDR3 is 14 residues. Germline-derived CDR1 and CDR2 are GTSNPN and SVGIG (reference sequence). Trimming at V came to 2 bases and at J to 2 bases, leaving 3 bases not matched to a gene. The chain's CDR3 is CAWSSGAPYNEQFF. CDR3 nucleotide sequence: TGTGCCTGGAGTAGCGGGGCCCCCTACAATGAGCAGTTCTTC.

The V gene is TRBV5-1, the J gene TRBJ2-1; 13 bases map to TRBD2. Trimming took 3 bases from V and 0 from J; bases not matched to a gene: 9. Per germline, CDR1 SGHRS and CDR2 YFSETQ. CDR3 length: 19 residues. Here the CDR3 reads CASSWPGLAGQSSYNEQFF. CDR3 coding DNA: TGCGCCAGCAGCTGGCCGGGACTAGCGGGGCAGAGCTCCTACAATGAGCAGTTCTTC.

As for this clone: This CDR3 is also generated by other DNA sequences in the sample. The chain links TRBV9 to TRBJ2-2, with D possibly matching TRBD2 (5 bases). Germline CDR1 SGDLS, CDR2 YYNGEE. V lost 0 bases to trimming and J lost 7 bases, with 10 bases between them. This CDR3 comprises 14 residues. CDR3 amino acids: CASSVVRRGGELFF. CDR3 sequence (DNA): TGTGCCAGCAGCGTAGTCCGACGGGGCGGGGAGCTGTTTTTT.

V usage is TRBV5-4 and J usage is TRBJ1-2, with D possibly matching TRBD1 (5 bases). Trimming took off 3 bases at V and 5 bases at J, with 11 bases between the two ends. The CDR3 has 13 amino acids. Germline V gene data show CDR1 as SGHNT and CDR2 as YYREEE (reference sequence). The CDR3 DNA reads TGTGCCAGCAGCTCTGGGACTGCGTATGGCTACACCTTC. It is translated as CASSSGTAYGYTF.

The chain recombines TRBV4-3 with TRBJ2-2, with D tentatively TRBD1 (6 bases). From germline, CDR1 is LGHNA and CDR2 YSLEER. This CDR3 contains 17 residues. With 4 bases removed from V and 1 base from J, the gap between germline ends came to 16 bases. The CDR3: CASSPSTGHMNTGELFF. Written as DNA, the CDR3 is TGCGCCAGCAGCCCATCGACGGGACACATGAACACCGGGGAGCTGTTTTTT.

V usage is TRBV30 and J usage is TRBJ1-2; D not certain. Trimming removed 0 bases at V and 6 bases at J, with 11 bases between. The length of the CDR3 is 13 residues. Germline CDR1 GTSNPN, CDR2 SVGIG (reference sequence). The CDR3 DNA sequence: TGTGCCTGGAGTGTAGGAGTGTGGGATGGCTACACCTTC. Translation gives CAWSVGVWDGYTF.

CDR3 amino acids: CASSLGEGDQPQHF. Here the CDR3 DNA reads TGTGCCAGCAGCCTCGGGGAGGGCGATCAGCCCCAGCATTTT. The V call is TRBV4-2, the J call TRBJ1-5, with unresolved D. The ends were cut back, 4 bases at V and 5 bases at J, with 12 bases in the middle. Germline CDR1 reads LGHNA; CDR2 reads YNFKEQ. This CDR3 region has 14 residues.

The chain joins TRBV14 to TRBJ1-2, with 7 positions matching TRBD1. The germline CDR1 and CDR2 sequences are SGHDN and FVKESK. Trimming took 4 bases from V and 8 from J; bases not matched to a gene: 7. CDR3 size: 13 residues. The CDR3 DNA is TGTGCCAGCAGCCCTACAGGGGCGAGGGGCTACACCTTC. Encoded protein: CASSPTGARGYTF.

The chain joins TRBV4-3 to TRBJ1-3, with D possibly being TRBD1 (5 bases). The ends were cut back, 4 bases at V and 0 bases at J, with 7 bases in the middle. Germline loops: CDR1 LGHNA, CDR2 YSLEER. There are 14 residues in the CDR3. The CDR3, as DNA: TGCGCCAGCAGCCCTCAGGGCTCTGGAAACACCATATATTTT. Amino acids: CASSPQGSGNTIYF.

A few counts support this clone. The J gene is TRBJ1-6, the V gene TRBV2; 9 nucleotides agree with TRBD1. This CDR3 has 13 amino acids. Germline values: CDR1 SNHLY, CDR2 FYNNEI. CDR3 amino acids: CVNQGTGNSPLHF. In nucleotides, the CDR3 is TGTGTCAACCAAGGGACAGGGAATTCACCCCTCCACTTT.

V and J are TRBV29-1 and TRBJ1-2; 7 nucleotides match TRBD1. The J segment lost 8 bases and the V segment lost 7 bases, leaving 4 bases of the junction unmatched. This CDR3 is built from 10 residues. CDR1 is SQVTM and CDR2 is ANQGSEA in the germline V gene. The CDR3 region has the DNA TGCAGCGGGGGGACAGACGGCTACACCTTC. Its translation is CSGGTDGYTF.

Details on this clone: Other nucleotide sequences from this sample produce the same CDR3. The chain joins TRBV19 to TRBJ2-7; D is uncertain. Germline CDR1 and CDR2: LNHDA and SQIVND (reference sequence). The CDR3 has 12 residues. Deletions cut 4 bases from V and 2 bases from J, with 6 bases between. CDR3 nucleotides: TGTGCCAGTAGTAGGGGAACCTACGAGCAGTACTTC. It translates to CASSRGTYEQYF.